The sequence of this T cell receptor (beta chain) was determined in a study of blood T cells in healthy people across ages (dated by TCRdb to between 2014 and 2017). For context, the study as a whole: Template switching captured roughly one uniquely barcoded TCR beta cDNA molecule per two T cells in model experiments. To track age-related changes in TCR beta repertoire diversity, the study relied on deep sequencing normalized with unique cDNA molecular identifiers. The donors were split into four age groups: young (average about 16 years), middle-aged (around 40), aged (more than 55) and long-lived (about 74). To avoid experimental bias, donors of different ages were randomly spread across the sequencing lanes. Using the same blood draw, the study looked at two additional independent replicas of 1 million unique cDNA reads for two donors, one aged 18 to 29 and the other aged 80 or older.

Donors were roughly 40 systemically healthy Caucasian individuals from Russia aged roughly 6 to 90 years. Each donor gave 9.5 to 10 milliliters of peripheral blood, drawn into EDTA-treated Vacutainer tubes. PBMCs were isolated by Ficoll-Paque density-gradient centrifugation, with at least 7 million obtained per sample. Total RNA, at least 6 micrograms per sample, was extracted from PBMCs with Trizol reagent. The percentages of naive CD45RAhigh/CD27high T cells were determined by flow cytometry on a PBMC aliquot from every donor. Overall study results and their limits: Observed TCR beta diversity per million T cells fell roughly linearly with age, and a significant reduction was already apparent by age around 40. Because the CMV infection status of the donors was unknown, age-related changes in expanded clonotypes may potentially have been confounded. Total diversity estimates from one million sequenced T cells were considered lower bounds and underestimates. Observed TCR beta diversity correlated strongly with the percentage of naive T cells measured by flow cytometry. Bulk unsorted PBMC profiling prevented conclusive comparison of naive and antigen-experienced compartments. Compared with the aged group, the long-lived group had more naive CD4+ T cells, fewer expanded clones and increased TCR diversity, suggesting age selection.

This clonotype came up a few times. Its specific antigen is unknown. Qualities for individual bases were not recorded, and no much larger clone is one base off. From cysteine to phenylalanine, the CDR3 is 14 amino acids long. Only the CDR3 DNA stays, 42 bases, in frame from base 1. CDR1 SGHTA and CDR2 FQGNSA were looked up in the germline V gene. V sheds 2 bases and J sheds 4 bases, leaving 10 bases between their ends. The library relied on 5' RACE. Sequencing relied on an Illumina HiSeq 2500. A second PCR of 7 to 11 cycles was performed with a sample-barcoded 5' primer and a J-beta primer mix. A template-switch 5' adaptor carrying 12 random nucleotides introduced a unique molecular identifier onto each TCR beta cDNA molecule. At least 2.5 million CDR3-containing paired-end reads were obtained from each sample. First-strand cDNA synthesis was performed from all RNA using the Mint cDNA synthesis kit, with priming by a TRBC-specific oligonucleotide. After uracil-DNA glycosylase treatment, a first 18-cycle PCR used universal primers M1SS and BC2_uni_R on all cDNA. On the authors' methods: For normalization, 1 million high-quality reads, each with a distinct molecular identifier, were randomly selected from each sample. Reads sharing molecular identifiers were discarded rather than binned into consensus sequences. MiTCR, run with a Q25 quality threshold and the strictest error-elimination algorithm, handled CDR3 identification, clonotype clustering and error correction. Lower-bound total TCR beta diversity was estimated with a nonparametric unseen species model using Euler transformation. Using fastp trimming at Q25 and MiXCR clonotype assembly, TCRdb reanalyzed the public sequencing data and kept in-frame beta chains. Rows matching on CDR3 protein sequence are summarized as one entry with the most common DNA and genes. For this entry, the V and J calls and clone size follow TCRdb and not the study's own pipeline. The sample records 1,500,000 or so distinct CDR3 sequences, almost 60% of which are singletons. 6.5% to 8% of the sample comes from the top ten.

The rearranged segments are TRBV7-2 and TRBJ2-3; no D segment can be confidently identified. The source is a man aged 18 to 30 in good health. Sequencing was carried out using blood. The CDR3: CASSLNPGSDTQYF. The nucleotide sequence is given as TGTGCCAGCAGCTTAAATCCGGGTTCAGATACGCAGTATTTT.